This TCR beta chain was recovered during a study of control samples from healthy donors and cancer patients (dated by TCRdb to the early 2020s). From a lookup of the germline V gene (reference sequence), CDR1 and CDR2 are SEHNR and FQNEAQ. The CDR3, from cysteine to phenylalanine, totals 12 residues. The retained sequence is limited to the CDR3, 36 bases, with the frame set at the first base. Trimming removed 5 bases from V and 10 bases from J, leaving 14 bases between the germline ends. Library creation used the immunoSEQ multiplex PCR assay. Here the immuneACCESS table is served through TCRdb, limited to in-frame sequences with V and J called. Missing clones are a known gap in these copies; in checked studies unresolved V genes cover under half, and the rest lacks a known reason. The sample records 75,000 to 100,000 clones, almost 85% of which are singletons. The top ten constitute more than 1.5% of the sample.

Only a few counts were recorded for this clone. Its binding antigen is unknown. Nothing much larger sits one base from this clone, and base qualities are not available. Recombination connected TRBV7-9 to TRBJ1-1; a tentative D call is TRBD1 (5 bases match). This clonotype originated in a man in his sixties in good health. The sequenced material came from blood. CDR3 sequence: CASSAQGRGAFF. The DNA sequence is TGTGCCAGCAGCGCCCAAGGAAGGGGAGCTTTCTTT.